Below, 29 T cell receptor beta chains from the same sample are listed, as sequenced in a study of blood T cell repertoires in COVID-19. Some clones are missing from TCRdb's copy, which holds only in-frame ones; the method was immunoSEQ multiplex PCR. The sample records around 390,000 clones, around 87% being singletons. Material for sequencing was PBMCs or T cells enriched from blood (not recorded which). Source of these receptors: a woman aged 50 to 65 who had recovered from COVID-19.

This clone has only one observation. The rearrangement links TRBV20-1 to TRBJ2-7; 10 bases are shared with TRBD1. Unmatched junction bases numbered 13, after V lost 3 bases and J lost 5 bases. Germline values: CDR1 DFQATT, CDR2 SNEGSKA (reference sequence). This CDR3 has 16 amino acids. The CDR3 here is CSASRGTGTGEHEQYF. The CDR3 nucleotides are TGCAGTGCTAGTAGAGGAACCGGGACAGGGGAGCACGAGCAGTACTTC.

The genes are TRBV5-5 and TRBJ1-6, with a tentative D call TRBD1 (5 bases). This CDR3 is 14 amino acids long. The germline V and J ends were trimmed by 2 bases and 7 bases, with 10 bases remaining between them. The germline CDR1 and CDR2 sequences are SGHKS and YYEKEE (reference sequence). The CDR3 nucleotides read TGTGCCAGCAGCTTAGGGGCAGTGAATTCACCCCTCCACTTT. Translating gives CASSLGAVNSPLHF.

The chain couples TRBV18 to TRBJ1-2; 7 bases map to TRBD1. The germline V gene has CDR1 KGHSH and CDR2 LQKENI. Germline trimming cut 8 bases from V and 4 bases from J; bases unmatched to any gene: 13. This CDR3 is 15 amino acids long. The DNA for the CDR3 is TGTGCCAGCGCGACCCAGACAGGGTCAAGCTATGGCTACACCTTC. Its translation is CASATQTGSSYGYTF.

This clone was seen more than once but under ten times. CDR3 sequence reads: CASSKVGGDDYGYTF. In nucleotides, the CDR3 is TGTGCCAGCAGCAAAGTTGGAGGGGATGACTATGGCTACACCTTC. The chain recombines TRBV21-1 with TRBJ1-2. TRBV21-1 is an annotated pseudogene. The CDR3 has 15 amino acids.

The genes are TRBV24-1 and TRBJ1-5; possibly TRBD1 for D (6 bases). Deletions cut 2 bases from V and 7 bases from J, with 17 bases between. The CDR3 runs to 16 residues. Germline V gene lookup returns CDR1 KGHDR and CDR2 SFDVKD. The CDR3 here is CATSDSEAQGIQPQHF. CDR3 in DNA: TGTGCCACCAGTGATTCTGAAGCCCAGGGGATCCAGCCCCAGCATTTT.

V gene TRBV27 combines with J gene TRBJ1-2; D unresolved. This CDR3 has 15 amino acids. Trimming removed 6 bases at V and 4 bases at J, with 18 bases between. The germline V gene encodes CDR1 MNHEY and CDR2 SMNVEV (reference sequence). CDR3: CASRLHGLRGYGYTF. For the CDR3, the DNA is TGTGCCAGCAGACTCCACGGGTTGCGGGGCTATGGCTACACCTTC.

The chain employs TRBV6-5 and TRBJ1-5, with D hard to call. V was cut by 6 bases and J by 1 base, with 10 bases left in between. Germline loops: CDR1 MNHEY, CDR2 SVGAGI. The length of the CDR3 is 14 residues. The DNA for the CDR3 is TGTGCCAGCAGGCCTAGGTCAAGCAATCAGCCCCAGCATTTT. As protein: CASRPRSSNQPQHF.

V is TRBV4-1 and J is TRBJ1-6; D gene ambiguous. CDR3 length equals 15 residues. Per germline, CDR1 MGHRA and CDR2 YSYEKL. V gave up 5 bases and J gave up 9 bases, with 17 bases separating them. In DNA, the CDR3 is TGCGCCAGCAGCTCATCCTCGGGAGTGGGTTCACCCCTCCACTTT. This translates into CASSSSSGVGSPLHF.

The chain has TRBV7-2 and TRBJ2-7; TRBD1 matches 8 bases. Germline-derived CDR1 and CDR2 are SGHTA and FQGNSA. V gave up 5 bases and J gave up 5 bases; unmatched junction bases: 11. This CDR3 region has 15 residues. CDR3 in DNA: TGTGCCAGCAGCCTGACAGGGGTCCAATTCAACGAGCAGTACTTC. This sequence encodes CASSLTGVQFNEQYF.

The chain carries TRBV5-1 and TRBJ1-2; 7 bases are a match to TRBD1. J gave up 4 bases and V 6 bases, and 9 bases lay outside the gene matches. The germline V gene has CDR1 SGHRS and CDR2 YFSETQ. This CDR3 has 14 residues. CDR3 in amino acids: CASIQNPGGYGYTF. The CDR3 region has the DNA TGCGCCAGCATTCAAAACCCAGGGGGCTATGGCTACACCTTC.

The chain combines TRBV18 with TRBJ2-1, with D perhaps TRBD2 (5 bases). V lost 2 bases to trimming and J lost 1 base, with 12 bases between them. The CDR3 extends over 16 amino acids. Germline CDR1 reads KGHSH; CDR2 reads LQKENI. In DNA, the CDR3 is TGTGCCAGCTCACCATGGGCGGGCGGTTCCTACAATGAGCAGTTCTTC. This translates into CASSPWAGGSYNEQFF. The full variable domain, in which reference TRBV18 and TRBJ2-1 provide the parts outside the CDR3, is NAGVMQNPRHLVRRRGQEARLRCSPMKGHSHVYWYRQLPEEGLKFMVYLQKENIIDESGMPKERFSAEFPKEGPSILRIQQVVRGDSAAYFCASSPWAGGSYNEQFFGPGTRLTVL.

The rearrangement joins TRBV19 to TRBJ1-1; TRBD1 might be the D (5 bases). The germline V gene encodes CDR1 LNHDA and CDR2 SQIVND (reference sequence). V lost 6 bases and J lost 2, with 19 bases in between. This CDR3 is 16 amino acids long. The CDR3 DNA reads as TGTGCCAGTAGGGGTTACAGGCCGGCGCTTAACACTGAAGCTTTCTTT. Encoded protein: CASRGYRPALNTEAFF.

The chain recombines TRBV6-5 with TRBJ1-1, with TRBD1 matching 9 bases. Germline V gives CDR1 MNHEY, CDR2 SVGAGI. The length of the CDR3 is 15 residues. The V gene end was trimmed by 6 bases and the J gene end by 4 bases; junction bases not matched to a gene: 9. In DNA, the CDR3 is TGTGCCAGCAGGGGAGGGACAGGGTATTTCACTGAAGCTTTCTTT. This encodes CASRGGTGYFTEAFF.

The chain recombines TRBV7-2 with TRBJ2-5; D unclear. CDR3 length: 11 amino acids. Trimming took off 7 bases at V and 0 bases at J, with 3 bases between the two ends. The germline gives CDR1 SGHTA, CDR2 FQGNSA. The CDR3 DNA is TGTGCCAGCACGGACCAAGAGACCCAGTACTTC. Amino acid sequence: CASTDQETQYF.

The rearrangement links TRBV7-9 to TRBJ1-4, with D possibly TRBD1 on 5 matching bases. The V gene's germline CDR1 is SEHNR and CDR2 FQNEAQ (reference sequence). The CDR3 runs 15 residues. V was pared by 7 bases and J by 6 bases, with 18 bases between. The CDR3 is CASTHPVGEDEKLFF. The CDR3 nucleotides are TGTGCCAGCACACACCCGGTGGGGGAGGATGAAAAACTGTTTTTT. Supplemented by reference TRBV7-9 and TRBJ1-4, the full variable domain reads DTGVSQNPRHKITKRGQNVTFRCDPISEHNRLYWYRQTLGQGPEFLTYFQNEAQLEKSRLLSDRFSAERPKGSFSTLEIQRTEQGDSAMYLCASTHPVGEDEKLFFGSGTQLSVL.

The V gene is TRBV5-4, the J gene TRBJ2-2; 7 bases align to TRBD1. This CDR3 region has 15 residues. V lost 3 bases, J lost 0 bases, and 2 bases stayed unmatched. Germline CDR1 is SGHNT and CDR2 is YYREEE (reference sequence). Here the CDR3 reads CASSSGTANTGELFF. The CDR3 DNA is TGTGCCAGCAGCTCCGGGACAGCGAACACCGGGGAGCTGTTTTTT.

This chain connects TRBV7-2 to TRBJ2-1; D possibly corresponds to TRBD1 (5 bases). Between the trimmed V and J ends, which lost 3 bases and 0 bases, there was a span of 9 bases. CDR3 length equals 15 residues. CDR1 SGHTA and CDR2 FQGNSA come from the germline V gene. Written as DNA, the CDR3 is TGTGCCAGCAGCTTCACAGGAAACTCCTACAATGAGCAGTTCTTC. Translated, it gives CASSFTGNSYNEQFF.

V usage is TRBV19 and J usage is TRBJ2-1, with 8 bases matching TRBD2. Germline V CDR1 and CDR2: LNHDA, SQIVND (reference sequence). J lost 3 bases, V lost 3 bases, and 7 bases had no gene match. The CDR3 loop spans 16 amino acids. CDR3 residues: CASSMLLADVYNEQFF. The CDR3 DNA reads TGTGCCAGTAGTATGCTACTAGCGGACGTCTACAATGAGCAGTTCTTC.

The rearrangement uses TRBV4-3 and TRBJ1-4; 8 bases agree with TRBD1. The germline V gene encodes CDR1 LGHNA and CDR2 YSLEER. The V and J ends lost 3 bases and 4 bases, in that order; junction bases with no gene match: 4. CDR3 length: 15 amino acids. CDR3 sequence reads: CASSQRTGFNEKLFF. The CDR3 DNA follows: TGCGCCAGCAGCCAGAGGACAGGGTTTAATGAAAAACTGTTTTTT.

The J gene is TRBJ1-2, the V gene TRBV29-1, with D possibly matching TRBD1 (5 bases). Trimming pared 7 bases from V and 8 bases from J, leaving 17 bases between. The CDR3 runs 12 residues. Germline-derived CDR1 and CDR2 are SQVTM and ANQGSEA. CDR3 loop: CSAPMGPGGYTF. Written as DNA, the CDR3 is TGCAGCGCCCCTATGGGGCCCGGGGGCTACACCTTC.

The chain couples TRBV19 to TRBJ1-1; maybe TRBD1 (5 bases). V was cut by 11 bases and J by 8 bases, with 15 bases left in between. This CDR3 is built from 11 residues. The germline V gene encodes CDR1 LNHDA and CDR2 SQIVND (reference sequence). The CDR3 sequence is CASKLGVEAFF. The CDR3 DNA is TGTGCCTCCAAGTTAGGGGTGGAAGCTTTCTTT.

This clone was detected once. This chain uses TRBV25-1 with TRBJ1-5, with TRBD1 identical over 8 bases. The CDR3 runs 14 residues. The germline V gene has CDR1 MGHDK and CDR2 SYGVNS. Losses at the gene ends were 4 bases for V and 7 bases for J; bases not matched to a gene: 6. The CDR3 bases are TGTGCCAGCAGTGTTCAGGGGGCAAGCCAGCCCCAGCATTTT. It translates to CASSVQGASQPQHF.

A few counts support this clone. J is TRBJ2-3 and V is TRBV20-1; D not resolved. Germline V gives CDR1 DFQATT, CDR2 SNEGSKA (reference sequence). V was trimmed by 0 bases and J by 5 bases, leaving 3 bases between them. This CDR3 spans 11 amino acids. The DNA of the CDR3 is TGCAGTGCTAGAGAGAGAGATACGCAGTATTTT. Translation gives CSARERDTQYF.

The genes are TRBV3-1 (or the pseudogene TRBV3-2) and TRBJ1-2, with unresolved D. Germline CDR1 LGHDT, CDR2 YNNKEL (reference sequence). This CDR3 contains 15 residues. With 0 bases removed from V and 4 bases from J, the gap between germline ends came to 12 bases. The CDR3 loop reads CASSQEGLSGYGYTF. CDR3 coding DNA: TGTGCCAGCAGCCAAGAGGGGTTGAGCGGCTATGGCTACACCTTC.

The chain joins TRBV7-9 to TRBJ1-4; 9 bases line up with TRBD1. With 4 bases clipped from V and 2 bases from J, the junction kept 5 bases outside the gene matches. The germline gives CDR1 SEHNR, CDR2 FQNEAQ (reference sequence). This CDR3 has 16 residues. For the CDR3, the DNA is TGTGCCAGCAGCTCAACAGGGGGCGCCACTAATGAAAAACTGTTTTTT. It translates to CASSSTGGATNEKLFF.

This chain connects TRBV10-3 to TRBJ1-2, with 7 bases lining up with TRBD1. Germline CDR1 is ENHRY and CDR2 is SYGVKD. V was clipped by 11 bases and J by 0 bases; unmatched bases: 6. There are 13 residues in the CDR3. CDR3 nucleotides: TGTGCCGGCCAGGACAGGTCTAACTATGGCTACACCTTC. This translates into CAGQDRSNYGYTF.

The rearrangement links TRBV5-6 to TRBJ2-7; possibly TRBD2 for D (5 bases). Germline CDR1 SGHDT, CDR2 YYEEEE. The length of the CDR3 is 12 residues. The V and J ends lost 7 bases and 3 bases respectively, with 11 bases between them. CDR3 nucleotides: TGTGCCAGCGGCGGAGGATTCTACGAGCAGTACTTC. Its translation: CASGGGFYEQYF.

The rearrangement links TRBV5-1 to TRBJ1-1; TRBD1 aligns across 9 bases. Per the germline V gene, CDR1 is SGHRS and CDR2 is YFSETQ. V shed 3 bases and J 4 bases; nucleotides not matched to a gene: 4. The CDR3 is 14 residues long. For the CDR3, the DNA is TGCGCCAGCAGCTCAAGACAGGGGGGCACTGAAGCTTTCTTT. Protein: CASSSRQGGTEAFF.

J is TRBJ2-7 and V is TRBV28, with 14 bases fitting TRBD2. This CDR3 has 15 residues. Germline values: CDR1 MDHEN, CDR2 SYDVKM. J gave up 3 bases and V 5 bases, and 3 bases lay outside the gene matches. The CDR3 DNA follows: TGTGCCAGCAGTCCTGGGACTAGCGGGAGCTACGAGCAGTACTTC. Its protein product is CASSPGTSGSYEQYF. The full variable domain, in which reference TRBV28 and TRBJ2-7 provide the parts outside the CDR3, is DVKVTQSSRYLVKRTGEKVFLECVQDMDHENMFWYRQDPGLGLRLIYFSYDVKMKEKGDIPEGYSVSREKKERFSLILESASTNQTSMYLCASSPGTSGSYEQYFGPGTRLTVT.